This T cell receptor (beta chain) was sequenced in a study of T cell repertoires in cytomegalovirus infection. Only a few counts were recorded for this clonotype. TCRdb re-analysed the reads in MiXCR, keeping a single row per CDR3 protein. The table shows around 290,000 distinct CDR3 sequences, with roughly 26% occurring only once. Sample: PBMCs. This TCR was recovered from a human donor in good health (CMV status not recorded). Some clones in this sample may be carry-over from other donors' samples.

Here the CDR3 DNA reads TGTGCCAGCAGTGAAGGGGCTAGCGGGAGAAACGTTCGAGAGACCCAGTACTTC. Its protein is CASSEGASGRNVRETQYF. The V call is TRBV2, the J call TRBJ2-5; 10 bases are a match to TRBD2. Trimming took 1 base from V and 4 from J; bases not matched to a gene: 12. CDR3 length equals 18 residues. The germline V gene encodes CDR1 SNHLY and CDR2 FYNNEI. The full variable domain, with the rest looked up from reference TRBV2 and TRBJ2-5, is EPEVTQTPSHQVTQMGQEVILRCVPISNHLYFYWYRQILGQKVEFLVSFYNNEISEKSEIFDDQFSVERPDGSNFTLKIRSTKLEDSAMYFCASSEGASGRNVRETQYFGPGTRLLVL.